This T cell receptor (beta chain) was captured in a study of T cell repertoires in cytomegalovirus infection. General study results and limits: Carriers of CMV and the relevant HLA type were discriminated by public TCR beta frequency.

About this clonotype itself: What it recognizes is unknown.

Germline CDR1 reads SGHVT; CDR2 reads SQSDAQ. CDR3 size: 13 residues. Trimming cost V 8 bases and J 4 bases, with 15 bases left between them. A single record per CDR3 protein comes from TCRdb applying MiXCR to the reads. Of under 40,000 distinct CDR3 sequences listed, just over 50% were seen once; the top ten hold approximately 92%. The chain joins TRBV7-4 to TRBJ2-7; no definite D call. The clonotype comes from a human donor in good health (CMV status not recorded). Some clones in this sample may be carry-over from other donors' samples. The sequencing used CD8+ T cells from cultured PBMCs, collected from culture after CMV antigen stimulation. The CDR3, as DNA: TGTGCCAGCGGCAGGATAGCCAGTTACGAGCAGTACTTC. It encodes CASGRIASYEQYF.